The clone carrying this T cell receptor beta chain was detected only a few times. One entry per CDR3 protein, called by TCRdb with MiXCR from the reads. The sample lists roughly 720,000 distinct CDR3 sequences, less than 40% occurring once. The data originate from a study of T cell repertoires in cytomegalovirus infection. About the study: Indications of both CMV infection and matching HLA type were provided by public TCR beta signatures.

Sequencing was performed on PBMCs. The TCR sequence derives from a human donor in good health (CMV status not recorded). Some clones in this sample may be carry-over from other donors' samples.

The CDR3 reads CASSYNRGGTEAFF. The CDR3 DNA reads as TGTGCCAGCAGTTATAACAGGGGGGGCACTGAAGCTTTCTTT. The chain uses TRBV6-6 and TRBJ1-1, with 8 bases identical to TRBD1. The germline gives CDR1 MNHNY, CDR2 SVGAGI (reference sequence). The CDR3 is 14 residues long. Trimming cost V 3 bases and J 4 bases; bases outside gene matches: 4.